This T cell receptor beta chain was retrieved from a study of T-cell memory formation after mild COVID-19. Study-wide context: Clustering of TCRs was largely donor specific.

Findings and limits, study-wide: Shrinking CD4+ clones resided mostly in CM and EM, and CD8+ ones in EMRA.

CDR3 size: 16 residues. Germline CDR1 and CDR2: SGHNT and YYREEE (reference sequence). The V end was cut by 1 base, the J end by 3 bases, with 14 bases between. One entry per CDR3 protein, called by TCRdb with MiXCR from the 5' RACE reads. Among about 560,000 distinct CDR3 sequences, roughly 17% were seen once, and the ten largest hold approximately 12%. For this clonotype: Its antigen is unknown.

The V gene is TRBV5-4, the J gene TRBJ2-1; the D call may be TRBD1 or TRBD2 (6 bases each). The sequencing sample was made of PBMCs or a T cell subset sorted from them (not recorded which). This sequence originates from an adult woman who had mild COVID-19 (a few samples of this study predate the infection). Cell type and time point are not known. CDR3 sequence: CASSLRGAGSYNEQFF. Written as DNA, the CDR3 is TGTGCCAGCAGCTTGAGGGGGGCAGGGAGCTACAATGAGCAGTTCTTC.